The TCR beta chain under discussion was sequenced for a study of CXCR3-negative and CXCR3-positive naive CD8 T cells. Background on the study: Overall TRB read output was some 140 million, and each library contained about 1.5 +/- 0.3 million reads.

The germline gives CDR1 SGHRS, CDR2 YFSETQ. This CDR3 contains 17 residues. UMI-labeled TRB cDNA libraries were prepared by 5' RACE. Using the 5' RACE reads, TCRdb records one entry per CDR3 protein without DNA. In total, the table holds roughly 48,000 distinct CDR3 sequences. Sorting yielded triplicates of 300,000 cells for each CD8+ T cell subset. Points from the study as a whole: In naive cells, CXCR3-negative and CXCR3-positive subsets had similar TRBV-TRBJ usage; memory cells differed.

Notes on this clonotype: Its antigen is not identified.

The rearrangement links TRBV5-1 to TRBJ2-7; the TCRdb D gene call, TRBD2, has no DNA to confirm it. The sample was memory CD8+ T cells from blood. This clonotype originated in a human donor in good health. Some clones in this sample may be carry-over from other donors' samples. The CDR3 sequence: CASSPGTSGGGPTEQYF.